This T cell receptor (beta chain) was sequenced during a study of healthy donors' naive CD4 and CD8 T cells. Starting from 500 ng of total RNA, TCR libraries were made with linear amplification. TCRdb fed the reads into MiXCR, producing one record per CDR3 protein. The repertoire holds 150,000 to 200,000 distinct CDR3 sequences, with over 60% as singletons. This clonotype was detected once. Trimming removed 0 bases from V and 1 base from J; junction bases left unmatched: 7. There are 17 residues in the CDR3. Germline CDR1 and CDR2: MNHNY and SVGAGI (reference sequence). This receptor was obtained from a pool of human donors in good health; the sample pools cells from several healthy donors. The chain recombines TRBV6-6 with TRBJ2-5; 8 positions match TRBD2. Sequences were obtained from naive CD4+ and CD8+ T cells sorted from blood, pooled from several donors. CDR3: CASSYSKLAEIQETQYF. The CDR3 DNA is TGTGCCAGCAGTTACTCGAAACTAGCGGAAATCCAAGAGACCCAGTACTTC.